This entry describes one T cell receptor beta chain. Its recognized antigen is unknown. No base qualities exist here, and no much larger clone lies one base off it. The data stem from a study of T cell responses to AZD1222 COVID-19 vaccine (dated by TCRdb to the early 2020s). A note on the overall study: TCR sequencing covered over 230 trial participants: approximately 200 given two doses of AZD1222 and 26 given two doses of MenACWY control vaccine. Trial participants were enrolled by age into subgroups of 18-55, 56-69 and 70-plus years, and 148, 28 and 57 TCR-sequenced participants, respectively, were included in these subgroups. General conclusions and limits of the study: CD4 TCRs associated with the vaccine covered the entire spike protein, and the dominant responses were in regions 160-218 and 743-854. A significant rise in spike-specific TCR breadth and depth was observed after two AZD1222 doses relative to day 0 and relative to MenACWY recipients. Only a handful of AZD1222 recipients were SARS-CoV-2 seropositive at baseline, limiting conclusions about previously exposed vaccinees. Most participants were white British and females outnumbered males, and the authors suggested that clonal diversity may have been underestimated. Because no day 14 peak-response samples were available, repertoires were characterized only after the peak T cell response. The 56-69-year group was small, and its depth increase did not reach significance, likely because of low power. Reportedly, close to half of the unique spike-specific TCRs recognized epitopes lying outside the regions that are mutated in the B.1.351 and B.1.1.7 variants.

The junction shows trimming of 2 bases on V and 5 bases on J, plus 9 bases between the germline ends. The CDR3, from cysteine to phenylalanine, totals 13 residues. Just the 39-base CDR3 DNA is kept, in frame starting at base 1. The CDR1 and CDR2 encoded by the germline V gene (reference sequence) are MNHEY and SMNVEV. The time point label for this specimen denotes: about 28 days (+/-7) after the second vaccine dose. AZD1222 recipients whose second dose came at about 4 weeks and those whose second dose came at about 12 weeks were combined into one group, since spike-specific TCR depth and breadth did not differ between the two schedules. Vaccinee samples came from UK trials COV001 and COV002, including a single-blind randomized controlled phase 2/3 trial of AZD1222 (ChAdOx1 nCoV-19) in healthy adults. For TCRbeta chain sequencing, PBMC samples were collected from trial participants at day 0 and at day 28 after the second dose.

The CDR3 regions of human TCRbeta chains were subjected to immunosequencing. The authors' analysis ran thus. TCRs in the repertoires were matched against a reference library of SARS-CoV-2-specific TCRs that had been generated with the MIRA antigen-specificity platform. Breadth was defined as the fraction of unique TCRs that were SARS-CoV-2-associated. Depth was defined as the fraction of total T cells that were SARS-CoV-2-associated. Using the MIRA data, each spike-specific TCR was assigned both to the spike region to which the TCR was reactive and to a CD4 or CD8 class. Log10-transformed breadth and depth values were compared by one-way ANOVA with Sidak's multiple comparisons tests. The table was pulled from immuneACCESS by TCRdb, which kept in-frame rearrangements only. Such tables lose some clones; where checked, under half of the loss comes from unresolved V genes, and the rest has no known cause. Clone size and the V and J calls come from that table; the DNA yielded D and trimming. Across this sample there are 110,000 or so clones, with about 86% seen only once. The top ten clonotypes cover 2.5% to 3.5% of the sample.

This receptor was identified in an adult who received the AZD1222 COVID-19 vaccine. In this chain, TRBV27 is recombined with TRBJ2-5; TRBD1 might be the D gene, on 6 matching bases. The specimen was peripheral blood, collected 28 days after the second AZD1222 dose. CDR3 protein: CASSLGQGETQYF. The bases are TGTGCCAGCAGTTTAGGGCAGGGGGAGACCCAGTACTTC.